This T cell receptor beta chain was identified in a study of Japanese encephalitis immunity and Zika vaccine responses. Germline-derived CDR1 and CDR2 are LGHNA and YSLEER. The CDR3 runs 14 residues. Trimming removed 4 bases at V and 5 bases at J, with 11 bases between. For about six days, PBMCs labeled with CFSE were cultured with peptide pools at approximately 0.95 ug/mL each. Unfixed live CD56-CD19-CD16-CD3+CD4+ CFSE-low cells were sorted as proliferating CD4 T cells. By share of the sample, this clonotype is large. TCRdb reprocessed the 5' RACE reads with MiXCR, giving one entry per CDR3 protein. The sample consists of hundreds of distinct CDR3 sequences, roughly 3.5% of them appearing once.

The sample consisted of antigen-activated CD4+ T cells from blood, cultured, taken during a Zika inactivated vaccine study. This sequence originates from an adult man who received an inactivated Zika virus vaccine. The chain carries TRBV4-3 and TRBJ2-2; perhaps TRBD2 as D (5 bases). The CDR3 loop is CASSLTWETGELFF. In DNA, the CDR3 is TGCGCCAGCAGCCTTACCTGGGAGACCGGGGAGCTGTTTTTT.